This T cell receptor (beta chain) was captured in a study of CD8+ T cells in alopecia areata. Study details: Spontaneous alopecia affected the approximately 6-13-month-old C3H/HeJ graft donors, whose skin was transplanted to approximately 7-10-week-old female C3H/HeJ mice.

This clone was seen more than once but under ten times. Its antigen is currently unknown. Mouse gene names apply. The CDR3 end is not reached by the read, which stops 4 residues before it; the germline J gene fills it in. Other DNA sequences within the sample encode an identical CDR3. Study-wide findings and caveats: Mice gave a clearer picture of TCR sharing than patients did, possibly for HLA-related reasons.

The V gene lost 1 base and the J gene lost 0 bases, with 6 bases spanning the gap. The length of the CDR3 is 14 residues. CDR1 and CDR2 (germline): LGHNA, YNLKQL (reference sequence). Using CD4, CD8alpha, NKG2D, NKG2ACE and other markers, pooled cutaneous lymph node cells were sorted. Extraction and reverse transcription of RNA yielded cDNA as the sequencing template. Repertoires were generated with immunoSEQ multiplex PCR, while TCRdb's copy carries only in-frame clones and drops some. The repertoire consists of approximately 300,000 clones, none detected only once. The origin of this receptor is a C3H/HeJ mouse with alopecia areata. MHC haplotype of the mouse line: H2-k. The genes are TRBV5 and TRBJ1-2; D is perhaps TRBD1 (5 bases). Specimen: CD4+ T cells sorted from a lymph node. Partial CDR3 DNA: TGTGCCAGCAGCCAAGGGGGGGCAAACTCC. Translation: CASSQGGANS. The full-length CDR3 reads as CASSQGGANSDYTF.